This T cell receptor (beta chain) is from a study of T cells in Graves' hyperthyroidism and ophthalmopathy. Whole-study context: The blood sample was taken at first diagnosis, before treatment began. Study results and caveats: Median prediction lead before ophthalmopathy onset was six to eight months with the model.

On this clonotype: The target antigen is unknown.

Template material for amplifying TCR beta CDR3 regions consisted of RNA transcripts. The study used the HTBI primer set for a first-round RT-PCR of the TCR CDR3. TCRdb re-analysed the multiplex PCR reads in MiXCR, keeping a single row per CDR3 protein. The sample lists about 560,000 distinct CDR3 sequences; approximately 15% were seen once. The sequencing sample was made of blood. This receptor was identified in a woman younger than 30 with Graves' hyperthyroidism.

The CDR3: CASSPEAGNSHYGYTF. CDR3 DNA: TGTGCCAGCAGCCCGGAAGCGGGCAACTCGCACTATGGCTACACCTTC. V is TRBV4-2 and J is TRBJ1-2; D is unclear. This CDR3 is 16 amino acids long. Per the germline V gene, CDR1 is LGHNA and CDR2 is YNFKEQ. Trimming shortened V by 4 bases and J by 3 bases, and 18 bases separated the two germline ends.